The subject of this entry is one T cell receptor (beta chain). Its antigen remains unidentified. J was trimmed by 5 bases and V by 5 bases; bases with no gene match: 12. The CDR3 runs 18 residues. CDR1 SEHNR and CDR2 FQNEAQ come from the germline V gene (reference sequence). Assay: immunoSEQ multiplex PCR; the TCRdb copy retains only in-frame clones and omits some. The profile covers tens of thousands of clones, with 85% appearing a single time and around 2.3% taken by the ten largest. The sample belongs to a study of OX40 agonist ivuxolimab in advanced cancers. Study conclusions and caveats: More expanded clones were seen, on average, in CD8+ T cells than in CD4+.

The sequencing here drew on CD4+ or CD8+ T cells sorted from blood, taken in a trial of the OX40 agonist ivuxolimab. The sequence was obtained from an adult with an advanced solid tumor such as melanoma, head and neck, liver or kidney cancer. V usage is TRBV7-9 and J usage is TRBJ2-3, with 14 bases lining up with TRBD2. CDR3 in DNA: TGTGCCAGCAGCCTCGGACTAGCGGGGGGTGTATTATTAGATACGCAGTATTTT. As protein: CASSLGLAGGVLLDTQYF.